Sequencing of this T cell receptor (beta chain) was carried out in a study of T cell repertoires in cytomegalovirus infection (dated by TCRdb to between 2017 and 2020). Study-level background: The HLA type of each donor mattered for the analysis, because public TCR beta signatures pointed to carriage of CMV infection along with the matching HLA type.

The germline ends are 10 bases apart after V is trimmed by 1 base and J by 1 base. The CDR3 numbers 16 residues from cysteine through phenylalanine. Of the read, only the CDR3 DNA is kept; its 48 bases are in frame from base 1. The germline V gene supplies CDR1 SGHTA and CDR2 FQGNSA. TCRdb lists the instrument as Illumina HiSeq 1500. The public reads were reanalyzed by TCRdb: fastp trimming at Q25, MiXCR alignment, in-frame beta chains only. Each entry is one CDR3 protein sequence, shown with its most common DNA and genes. The sample has about 60,000 distinct CDR3 sequences on record, roughly 34% of them singletons. About two thirds of the sample is in the top ten clones. Summary of the overall study and its limitations: The ex vivo response was dominated by HLA-C-restricted CMV-specific TCR beta clonotypes, which also provided the single most frequent clonotype in two of eight donors. In both this cohort and an independent cohort of 350 to 400 donors, the cumulative frequency of public TCR beta family members distinguished carriers of CMV infection plus the relevant HLA type.

On this clonotype: Its antigen has not been determined. The sample holds no much larger clone one base away, and base qualities are not on file.

Material for sequencing was PBMCs, sequenced either directly or after in vitro stimulation (not recorded which). This clonotype was obtained from a human donor in good health (CMV status not recorded). Some clones in this sample may be carry-over from other donors' samples. The rearranged chain carries TRBV7-2 and TRBJ2-2; the D gene assignment is ambiguous. The CDR3 protein: CASSLVVIQNTGELFF. The nucleotide sequence is given as TGTGCCAGCAGCTTAGTAGTCATACAGAACACCGGGGAGCTGTTTTTT.